This TCR beta chain was sequenced for a study of OX40 agonist ivuxolimab in advanced cancers. Profiling relied on immunoSEQ multiplex PCR, and the TCRdb table lists in-frame clones only, not all of them. The repertoire includes about 73,000 clones, about nine tenths of them detected once, and roughly 0.72% sits in the top ten. CDR1 and CDR2 (germline): SQVTM, ANQGSEA. The CDR3 is 13 residues long. Trimming left V 0 bases short and J 7 bases short, with 9 bases between. Sequenced here: CD4+ or CD8+ T cells sorted from blood, sampled in a trial of the OX40 agonist ivuxolimab. This chain connects TRBV29-1 to TRBJ2-2, with D unresolved. The source of this sequence is an adult with an advanced solid tumor such as melanoma, head and neck, liver or kidney cancer. This chain's CDR3 is CSVEEPVGGELFF. The CDR3 region has the DNA TGCAGCGTTGAAGAGCCAGTTGGCGGGGAGCTGTTTTTT.